One and the same sample provided the 15 T cell receptor beta chains below, sequenced in a study of shared clonotypes between healthy human individuals. Measured with immunoSEQ multiplex PCR; TCRdb has only the in-frame clones, and not every one. Among some 2,400,000 clones, more than 90% were seen once, and the ten largest hold less than 0.15%. Sequencing used naive CD4+ T cells sorted from blood. Subset noted: CD45RA+ positively selected. These receptor sequences come from a man aged 18 to 30 in good health.

The chain carries TRBV14 and TRBJ2-7; D possibly corresponds to TRBD1 (6 bases). The CDR3 spans 16 residues. CDR1 and CDR2 (germline): SGHDN, FVKESK. V shed 3 bases and J shed 0 bases, with 15 bases lying between them. The chain's CDR3 is CASSQARQVISYEQYF. CDR3 sequence (DNA): TGTGCCAGCAGCCAGGCCCGACAGGTAATCTCCTACGAGCAGTACTTC.

This chain joins TRBV2 and TRBJ2-7; 8 bases are shared with TRBD1. V was clipped by 6 bases and J by 2 bases; unmatched bases: 9. Germline V CDR1 and CDR2: SNHLY, FYNNEI. The CDR3 covers 15 residues. The CDR3: CASRVGGQATYEQYF. The CDR3 bases are TGTGCCAGCAGGGTCGGGGGACAGGCAACCTACGAGCAGTACTTC.

The CDR3 bases are TGTGCCAGCAGCTTAGGACTTGGCCCATCACCCCTCCACTTT. Its protein is CASSLGLGPSPLHF. The V gene is TRBV7-8, the J gene TRBJ1-6; D is unclear. This CDR3 comprises 14 residues. Germline V gene lookup returns CDR1 SGHVS and CDR2 FQNEAQ. V was trimmed by 1 base and J by 10 bases, leaving 11 bases between them.

This clone appeared once. The rearrangement uses TRBV2 and TRBJ2-3, with 12 bases identical to TRBD2. Germline V lookup: CDR1 SNHLY, CDR2 FYNNEI. V dropped 3 bases and J dropped 14; count of bases not matched to a gene: 15. The CDR3 sequence is 16 residues long. CDR3 amino acids: CASSDLLAGGLGVRYF. The DNA for the CDR3 is TGTGCCAGCAGTGATCTACTAGCGGGAGGCCTAGGCGTTCGGTATTTT. Variable domain in full (rest from reference TRBV2 and TRBJ2-3): EPEVTQTPSHQVTQMGQEVILRCVPISNHLYFYWYRQILGQKVEFLVSFYNNEISEKSEIFDDQFSVERPDGSNFTLKIRSTKLEDSAMYFCASSDLLAGGLGVRYFGPGTRLTVL.

The gene calls are TRBV2 and TRBJ2-7; TRBD1 aligns across 10 bases. From germline, CDR1 is SNHLY and CDR2 FYNNEI. This CDR3 has 15 residues. With V trimmed by 4 bases and J by 4 bases, 7 bases remained unmatched. CDR3 sequence: CASSGEDRGVYEQYF. In DNA form, the CDR3 reads TGTGCCAGCAGTGGTGAGGACAGGGGGGTGTACGAGCAGTACTTC.

This clone was picked up one time. The V and J genes are TRBV9 and TRBJ1-2, with D perhaps TRBD1 (6 bases). The V gene lost 1 base and the J gene lost 2 bases, with 15 bases spanning the gap. CDR1 is SGDLS, CDR2 YYNGEE, per germline. CDR3 length: 16 residues. CDR3 amino acids: CASSVRGGQGNYGYTF. The CDR3 DNA is TGTGCCAGCAGCGTAAGGGGCGGCCAGGGGAACTATGGCTACACCTTC.

The chain employs TRBV6-5 and TRBJ1-4; perhaps TRBD1 as D (6 bases). CDR1 and CDR2 from the germline V gene are MNHEY and SVGAGI. Deletions cut 3 bases from V and 8 bases from J, with 16 bases between. The CDR3 contains 15 residues. CDR3 region: CASSYRGGVGEKLFF. CDR3 bases: TGTGCCAGCAGTTATAGGGGGGGAGTAGGAGAAAAACTGTTTTTT.

The rearrangement uses TRBV30 and TRBJ1-1; D gene ambiguous. Trimming took 2 bases from V and 0 from J, leaving 10 bases between them. The CDR3 covers 14 residues. Germline V lookup: CDR1 GTSNPN, CDR2 SVGIG (reference sequence). As DNA, the CDR3 is TGTGCCTGGAGTTCACCCGTTCTGAACACTGAAGCTTTCTTT. This gives the protein CAWSSPVLNTEAFF.

This sequence joins TRBV29-1 and TRBJ1-5; tentative D call: TRBD1 (5 bases). CDR3 length: 12 amino acids. From germline, CDR1 is SQVTM and CDR2 ANQGSEA. Here the CDR3 reads CAGGYSNQPQHF. CDR3 nucleotides: TGCGCGGGGGGGTATAGCAATCAGCCCCAGCATTTT.

The rearrangement joins TRBV5-4 to TRBJ1-5; D not resolved. The germline CDR1 and CDR2 sequences are SGHNT and YYREEE (reference sequence). V was clipped by 0 bases and J by 5 bases, with 9 bases between them. The CDR3 runs 14 residues. The CDR3 reads CASSLDWWDQPQHF. As DNA, the CDR3 is TGTGCCAGCAGCTTGGACTGGTGGGATCAGCCCCAGCATTTT.

With respect to this clone: The sample has other DNA sequences that encode this CDR3 too. The chain links TRBV7-2 to TRBJ2-7; 7 bases line up with TRBD1. Germline V lookup: CDR1 SGHTA, CDR2 FQGNSA. The V gene end was trimmed by 1 base and the J gene end by 2 bases; junction bases not matched to a gene: 5. The CDR3 consists of 15 residues. The CDR3 sequence is CASSLGTGGAYEQYF. CDR3 nucleotide sequence: TGTGCCAGCAGCTTAGGGACAGGAGGAGCCTACGAGCAGTACTTC. Supplemented by reference TRBV7-2 and TRBJ2-7, the full variable domain reads GAGVSQSPSNKVTEKGKDVELRCDPISGHTALYWYRQSLGQGLEFLIYFQGNSAPDKSGLPSDRFSAERTGGSVSTLTIQRTQQEDSAVYLCASSLGTGGAYEQYFGPGTRLTVT.

The CDR3 nucleotides read TGTGCCGTCTACCCGTATTTCGCTAATGAAAAACTGTTTTTT. It specifies CAVYPYFANEKLFF. The V and J genes are TRBV7-3 and TRBJ1-4, with D unclear. The V end lost 11 bases, the J end lost 3 bases, and 16 bases lay between the germline ends. Germline-derived CDR1 and CDR2 are SGHTA and FQGTGA. CDR3 size: 14 residues.

V and J are TRBV6-5 and TRBJ2-7; weak D call: TRBD2 (5 bases). The length of the CDR3 is 16 residues. The germline gives CDR1 MNHEY, CDR2 SVGAGI. Trimming took off 2 bases at V and 7 bases at J, with 21 bases between the two ends. CDR3 sequence (DNA): TGTGCCAGCAGTTACAGCGGTTACAGCCAATGGGAGGAGCAGTACTTC. Translation gives CASSYSGYSQWEEQYF.

The rearrangement uses TRBV29-1 and TRBJ2-3; 12 bases agree with TRBD2. CDR1 and CDR2 (germline): SQVTM, ANQGSEA. The CDR3 is 14 residues long. J lost 6 bases, V lost 6 bases, and 7 bases had no gene match. The CDR3 spells CSVVTSGSVDTQYF. CDR3 coding DNA: TGCAGCGTGGTGACTAGCGGGAGCGTGGATACGCAGTATTTT.

The chain links TRBV28 to TRBJ2-5; D is possibly TRBD1 (6 bases). Germline V CDR1 and CDR2: MDHEN, SYDVKM. V lost 11 bases and J 2 bases, leaving 12 bases between the germline ends. The CDR3 runs 12 residues. CDR3 coding DNA: TGTGCCCCCAGGGGCAGACAAGAGACCCAGTACTTC. The encoded protein is CAPRGRQETQYF.